This T cell receptor (beta chain) was captured by sequencing in a study of blood T cell repertoires in COVID-19. Study overall: Samples came from the United States, Italy and Spain, spanning acute and convalescent COVID-19. The cDNA or gDNA used as material had been derived from T cells, B-cell-depleted T cells, or PBMCs.

Original methodology: The assay estimated nucleated cells by amplifying reference gene primers. TCRdb's copy holds only in-frame clones and misses some; the assay was immunoSEQ multiplex PCR. That table furnishes V, J and clone size, whereas the DNA furnished D and trimming. The table records approximately 90,000 clones, approximately 86% of them present only once. There are 17 residues in the CDR3. With V trimmed by 4 bases and J by 2 bases, 13 bases remained unmatched. Germline CDR1 and CDR2: SGDLS and YYNGEE. This receptor was taken from a woman aged 80 or over with acute or convalescent COVID-19. The chain joins TRBV9 to TRBJ2-7; 9 bases match TRBD1. The specimen sequenced was peripheral blood. CDR3 DNA: TGTGCCAGCAGCCCCCGTGTGTCGGACAGGGGTACCTACGAGCAGTACTTC. Translation: CASSPRVSDRGTYEQYF. Looking up the rest from reference TRBV9 and TRBJ2-7 gives the full variable domain: DSGVTQTPKHLITATGQRVTLRCSPRSGDLSVYWYQQSLDQGLQFLIQYYNGEERAKGNILERFSAQQFPDLHSELNLSSLELGDSALYFCASSPRVSDRGTYEQYFGPGTRLTVT.